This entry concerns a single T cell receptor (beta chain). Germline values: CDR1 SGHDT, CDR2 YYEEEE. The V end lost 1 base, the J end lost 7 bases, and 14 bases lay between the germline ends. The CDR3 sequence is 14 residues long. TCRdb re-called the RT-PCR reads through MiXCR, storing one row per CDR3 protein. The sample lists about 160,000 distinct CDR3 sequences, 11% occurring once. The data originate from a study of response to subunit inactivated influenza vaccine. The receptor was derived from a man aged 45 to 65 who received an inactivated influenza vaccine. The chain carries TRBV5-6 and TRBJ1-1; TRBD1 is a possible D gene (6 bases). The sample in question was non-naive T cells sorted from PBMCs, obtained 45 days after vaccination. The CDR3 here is CASSLLGGRVEAFF. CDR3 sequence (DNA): TGTGCCAGCAGCTTGTTGGGGGGGCGGGTTGAAGCTTTCTTT.